The present entry profiles one T cell receptor (beta chain) with its context. This sample is part of a study of regulatory T cells in long-lasting Graves disease. The V end was cut by 5 bases, the J end by 1 base, with 15 bases between. Germline CDR1 and CDR2: SGHRS and YFSETQ. The CDR3 contains 15 residues. Assembly of TCR beta libraries relied on iRepertoire HTBI primers together with Arm-PCR of CDR3 regions. TCRdb passed the multiplex PCR reads through MiXCR, listing each CDR3 protein once. The table has roughly 530,000 distinct CDR3 sequences, about 16% seen once. As for time point: newly diagnosed GD, antithyroid drugs for less than 3 months. PBMC-derived RNA was used for the TCR library. Investigators report Graves' disease was diagnosed under American Thyroid Association guidelines. Separately, the same data were catalogued under a study of T cells in Graves' hyperthyroidism and ophthalmopathy.

The rearrangement uses TRBV5-1 and TRBJ1-1; D remains ambiguous. This clonotype was obtained from a woman aged 40-60 years with Graves disease. The sample in question was peripheral blood mononuclear cells (PBMCs), obtained at new diagnosis, from a patient treated with antithyroid drugs. The CDR3: CASRDTSGANTEAFF. The CDR3 DNA sequence: TGCGCCAGCAGAGATACCTCGGGAGCGAACACTGAAGCTTTCTTT.